This T cell receptor (beta chain) is from a study of Ad26.COV2.S vaccination and SARS-CoV-2 variants (dated by TCRdb to about 2021). In the study overall: Vaccine-arm donors were drawn from COV1001, a multicentre, randomized, double-blind, placebo-controlled phase I-IIa trial of Ad26.COV2.S in healthy adults. Ad26.COV2.S was administered intramuscularly at a dose of 5x10^10 or 1x10^11 viral particles, either as one shot or as two shots given 56 days apart. TCRbeta repertoire sequencing served as the tool for gauging how specific and how broad the SARS-CoV-2-reactive T cell receptors were following Ad26.COV2.S vaccination. A total of 32 samples were included in the TCR-sequenced set, comprising roughly 19 Ad26.COV2.S vaccine recipients, 5 placebo recipients and 8 SARS-CoV-2 convalescent individuals. Participants in the trial were split at random into five groups of five each, receiving low-dose or high-dose Ad26.COV2.S once or twice, or else placebo on both occasions. Investigators did not know the trial group allocation while performing experiments and assessing outcomes. What the authors observed across the whole study: Compared with placebo recipients, Ad26.COV2.S recipients showed higher spike-specific TCR breadth (P = 0.0014). After vaccination, substantial breadth of spike-specific CD8+ and CD4+ T cell responses was reported. It was noted by the authors that total T cell responses may have been underestimated by the TCR breadth and depth analyses. The study was not powered to compare responses between vaccine doses or regimens. Comparable non-spike TCR breadth was observed between vaccine and placebo recipients, consistent with only spike being contained in the vaccine.

The immunoSEQ Assay was used to sequence TCRbeta CDR3 regions. After extraction, genomic DNA underwent amplification by bias-controlled multiplex PCR, followed by high-throughput sequencing. On the study's bioinformatics: To quantify the absolute abundance of every unique TCRbeta CDR3 region, sequences were collapsed and filtered. T cell fraction was estimated by normalizing TCRbeta template counts to usable DNA, which was measured by amplifying reference genes present in all nucleated cells. Repertoire TCRs were annotated as SARS-CoV-2-specific when V gene, CDR3 amino acid sequence and J gene were exactly matched to a known reactive TCR set. The reference SARS-CoV-2 TCR set was derived from MIRA and filtered for enrichment in COVID-19-positive ImmuneCODE repertoires, a step that removed public or cross-reactive TCRs. Drawing on the MIRA antigens, annotated TCRs were analysed further at the level of specific ORF or position within ORF. Depth was the summed frequency of annotated unique rearrangements, while breadth was defined as annotated unique rearrangements over total unique productive rearrangements. Two-sided Wilcoxon rank-sum tests were used to compare TCR breadth between groups. TCRdb holds this immuneACCESS table with in-frame rearrangements only. Some clones are missing; in checked studies, unresolved V genes explain under half, and the rest has no known cause. V, J and clone size were drawn from that table, and D and trimming were deduced from the DNA. The sample table shows around 300,000 clones, and 85% to 90% are seen once. The ten most abundant clones make up 5.5% of the sample.

This specimen's treatment or condition label, per the study, means: around 19 received Ad26.COV2.S at low or high dose, single or two shots; several received placebo; per-sample allocation not given. For vaccine and placebo recipients, the sequenced repertoires came from samples collected on day 63 after the first injection. Cohort 1b enrolled 20 to 30 adults aged 18-55 years at a single site in Boston, USA, between 29 July and 7 August 2020. Ad26.COV2.S consisted of a replication-incompetent adenovirus type 26 vector by which a prefusion-stabilized SARS-CoV-2 spike protein from the original Wuhan strain was expressed. Measured from the cysteine to the phenylalanine, the CDR3 is 16 residues long. Only the CDR3 DNA stays, 48 bases, in frame from base 1. Sequences MNHEY (CDR1) and SVGEGT (CDR2) are obtained from the germline V gene. V loses 5 bases at its end and J loses 0 bases; junction bases beyond the gene matches: 5.

A word on this clone: It lacks a known antigen. No much larger clone is present one base from it, and per-base qualities are unavailable.

This sample comprised peripheral blood, obtained in a trial of Ad26.COV2.S vaccine versus placebo. This sequence originates from a person aged 18-60 years who received the Ad26.COV2.S COVID-19 vaccine or a placebo. Here the chain combines TRBV6-2 or TRBV6-3 and TRBJ2-3, and 10 junctional nucleotides match TRBD2. The CDR3 protein is CASSTWTSGSTDTQYF. The nucleotide sequence is TGTGCCAGCAGTACATGGACTAGCGGTAGCACAGATACGCAGTATTTT.